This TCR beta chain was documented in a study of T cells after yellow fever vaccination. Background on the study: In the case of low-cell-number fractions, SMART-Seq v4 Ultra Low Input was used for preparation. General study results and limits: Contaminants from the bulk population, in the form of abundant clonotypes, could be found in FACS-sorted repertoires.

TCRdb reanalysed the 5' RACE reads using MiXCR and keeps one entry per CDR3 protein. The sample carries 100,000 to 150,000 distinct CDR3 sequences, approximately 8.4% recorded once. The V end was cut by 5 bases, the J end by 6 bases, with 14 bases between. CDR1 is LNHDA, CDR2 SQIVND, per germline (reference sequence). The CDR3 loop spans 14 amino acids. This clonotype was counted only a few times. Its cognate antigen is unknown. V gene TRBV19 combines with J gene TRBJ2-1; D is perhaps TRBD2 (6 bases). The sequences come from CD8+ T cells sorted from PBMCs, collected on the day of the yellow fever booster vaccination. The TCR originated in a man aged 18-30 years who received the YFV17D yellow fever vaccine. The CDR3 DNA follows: TGTGCCAGTAGTTTCGTGGGGGGTACCAATGAGCAGTTCTTC. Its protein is CASSFVGGTNEQFF. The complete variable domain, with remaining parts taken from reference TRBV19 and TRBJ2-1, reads DGGITQSPKYLFRKEGQNVTLSCEQNLNHDAMYWYRQDPGQGLRLIYYSQIVNDFQKGDIAEGYSVSREKKESFPLTVTSAQKNPTAFYLCASSFVGGTNEQFFGPGTRLTVL.